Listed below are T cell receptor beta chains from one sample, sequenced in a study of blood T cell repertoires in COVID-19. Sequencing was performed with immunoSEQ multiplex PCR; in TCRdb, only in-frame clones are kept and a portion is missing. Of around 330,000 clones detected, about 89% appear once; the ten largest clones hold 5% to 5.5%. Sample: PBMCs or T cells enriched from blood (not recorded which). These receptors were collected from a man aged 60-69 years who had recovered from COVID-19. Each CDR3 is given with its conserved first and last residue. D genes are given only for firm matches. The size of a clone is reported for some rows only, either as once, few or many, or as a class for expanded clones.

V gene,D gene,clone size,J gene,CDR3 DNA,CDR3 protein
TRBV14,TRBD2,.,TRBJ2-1,TGTGCCAGCAGCCAAGTAGCGGGAGCCTACAATGAGCAGTTCTTC,CASSQVAGAYNEQFF
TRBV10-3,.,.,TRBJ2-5,TGTGCCATCAATATGAGGTACCAGTACTTC,CAINMRYQYF
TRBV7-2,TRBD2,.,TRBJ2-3,TGTGCCAGCAGCTTTACTAGCGCTAACACAGATACGCAGTATTTT,CASSFTSANTDTQYF
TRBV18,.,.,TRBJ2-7,TGTGCCAGCTCACCAAGTTTGACATCCTACGAGCAGTACTTC,CASSPSLTSYEQYF
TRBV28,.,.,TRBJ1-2,TGTGCCAGCAGTTTATCTGGGGGCCTGGGCTACACCTTC,CASSLSGGLGYTF
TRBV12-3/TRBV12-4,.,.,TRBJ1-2,TGTGCCAGCAGTTTTGGGGCCGGAAGGGGCTACACCTTC,CASSFGAGRGYTF
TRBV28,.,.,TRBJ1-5,TGTGCCAGCAGTTTATTCGGGGAGGCTCAGCCCCAGCATTTT,CASSLFGEAQPQHF
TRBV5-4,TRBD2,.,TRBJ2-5,TGTGCCAGCACCTCACGGGGGGGCCAAGAGACCCAGTACTTC,CASTSRGGQETQYF
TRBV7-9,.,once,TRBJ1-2,TGTGCCAGCAGTGGGAGTTCGAACTATGGCTACACCTTC,CASSGSSNYGYTF
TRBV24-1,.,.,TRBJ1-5,TGTGCCACCAGTGGACAACCTGGGCAGCCCCAGCATTTT,CATSGQPGQPQHF
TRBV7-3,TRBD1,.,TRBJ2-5,TGTGCCAGCAGCCCCCGGGACAGAGGGATCCAAGAGACCCAGTACTTC,CASSPRDRGIQETQYF
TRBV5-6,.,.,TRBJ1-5,TGTGCCAGCAGCTTGTTTCAGGGATTCGGAAATCAGCCCCAGCATTTT,CASSLFQGFGNQPQHF
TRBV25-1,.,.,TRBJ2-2,TGTGCCAGCAGTGGTGGGGCGCACACCGGGGAGCTGTTTTTT,CASSGGAHTGELFF
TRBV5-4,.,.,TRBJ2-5,TGTGCCAGCAGCCTGGGGGTTACAGGCCAAGAGACCCAGTACTTC,CASSLGVTGQETQYF
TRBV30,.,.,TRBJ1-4,TGTGCCTGGAGCGATTTTGGGGGCCCAACTAATGAAAAACTGTTTTTT,CAWSDFGGPTNEKLFF
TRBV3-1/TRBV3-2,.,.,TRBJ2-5,TGTGCCAGCAGCCAATTAGCGCATCCTCAAGAGACCCAGTACTTC,CASSQLAHPQETQYF
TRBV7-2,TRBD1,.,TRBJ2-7,TGTGCCAGCAGCAAGGACAGGGTCAGCTACGAGCAGTACTTC,CASSKDRVSYEQYF
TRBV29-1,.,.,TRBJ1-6,TGCAGCGTTGGACCTGACTCGGTAAATTCACCCCTCCACTTT,CSVGPDSVNSPLHF
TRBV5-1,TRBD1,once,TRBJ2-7,TGCGCCAGCAGCTTGGGGGACAGGGACTTCTACGAGCAGTACTTC,CASSLGDRDFYEQYF
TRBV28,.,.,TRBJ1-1,TGTGCCAGCAGTTTGGGGGGAGTATACACTGAAGCTTTCTTT,CASSLGGVYTEAFF
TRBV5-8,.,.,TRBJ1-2,TGTGCCAGCAGCGGCCAGAACCGGGGAGATGGCTACACCTTC,CASSGQNRGDGYTF
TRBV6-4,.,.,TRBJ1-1,TGTGCCAGCGCGTGGCCGGACAACATAGATGATACTGAAGCTTTCTTT,CASAWPDNIDDTEAFF
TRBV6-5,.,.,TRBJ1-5,TGTGCCAGCAGGGGGCCTTATAGCAATCAGCCCCAGCATTTT,CASRGPYSNQPQHF
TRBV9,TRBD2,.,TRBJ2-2,TGTGCCAGCAGCGAGGGACTAGTCCCGAACACCGGGGAGCTGTTTTTT,CASSEGLVPNTGELFF
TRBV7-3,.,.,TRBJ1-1,TGTGCCAGCAGCTTATCAGGTAGTTTGGCAGGTGAAAACACTGAAGCTTTCTTT,CASSLSGSLAGENTEAFF
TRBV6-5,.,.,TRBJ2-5,TGTGCCAGCAGGGGGTTCGGGACTGCGAAAGAGACCCAGTACTTC,CASRGFGTAKETQYF
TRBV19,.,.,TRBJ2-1,TGTGCCAGTAGTATAAGGGAGAACACAAACAATGAGCAGTTCTTC,CASSIRENTNNEQFF
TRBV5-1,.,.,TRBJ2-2,TGCGCCAGCAGCTTGCAAGTCCAGGGGACCGGGGAGCTGTTTTTT,CASSLQVQGTGELFF
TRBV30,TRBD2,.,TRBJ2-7,TGTGCCTGGAGTAAGGCGGGGGGAACCTACGAGCAGTACTTC,CAWSKAGGTYEQYF